The 20 T cell receptor beta chains in this list originate from one sample, sequenced in a study of T-cell memory formation after mild COVID-19 (dated by TCRdb to the early 2020s). Library preparation employed 5' RACE. The listed sequencing device is Illumina NovaSeq 6000. TCRdb took the public reads, trimmed them with fastp at Q25, ran MiXCR for clone calling and kept in-frame beta chains. CDR3 protein duplicates are merged, each entry listing the most common genes and DNA. The sample data list approximately 570,000 distinct CDR3 sequences, and about 20% of these were observed just once. The leading ten clones occupy around 12% of the sample. The sample comprised PBMCs or a T cell subset sorted from them (not recorded which). The receptor set was obtained from an adult woman who had mild COVID-19 (a few samples of this study predate the infection). The sample titles of this study are shuffled in the database, so cell type and time point are left out; the donor was told from shared clones.

This clonotype was counted only a few times. V usage is TRBV6-5 and J usage is TRBJ2-5, with 8 bases identical to TRBD1. J was trimmed by 4 bases and V by 4 bases; bases with no gene match: 5. This CDR3 has 14 amino acids. Germline-derived CDR1 and CDR2 are MNHEY and SVGAGI. The CDR3 region is CASSSGQEGETQYF. The CDR3 DNA sequence: TGTGCCAGCAGTTCGGGACAGGAGGGAGAGACCCAGTACTTC.

The chain is built from TRBV4-1 and TRBJ2-3; no reliable D call. Germline lookup yields CDR1 MGHRA and CDR2 YSYEKL. V gave up 1 base and J gave up 3 bases, with 14 bases separating them. The CDR3 sequence is 16 residues long. CDR3 protein: CASSQGGGGGTDTQYF. The CDR3 nucleotides are TGCGCCAGCAGCCAAGGGGGTGGCGGTGGGACAGATACGCAGTATTTT.

In its sample, this clonotype was seen a few times. The chain is built from TRBV13 and TRBJ2-1; TRBD2 is a possible D gene (5 bases). Germline lookup yields CDR1 PRHDT and CDR2 FYEKMQ (reference sequence). The CDR3 contains 16 residues. The V end lost 4 bases, the J end lost 7 bases, and 20 bases lay between the germline ends. The CDR3 DNA sequence: TGTGCCAGCAGCTCCACCACGGGGTTTGGCACTAATGAGCAGTTCTTC. It yields the protein CASSSTTGFGTNEQFF.

The V and J genes are TRBV20-1 and TRBJ1-2; 7 nucleotides match TRBD1. Germline loops: CDR1 DFQATT, CDR2 SNEGSKA (reference sequence). This CDR3 comprises 15 residues. V gave up 3 bases and J gave up 5 bases; unmatched junction bases: 12. The CDR3 sequence: CSARRSPGQSYGYTF. The CDR3 DNA is TGCAGTGCTAGGCGCTCCCCGGGACAGAGTTATGGCTACACCTTC.

This clonotype showed up many times. The chain employs TRBV20-1 and TRBJ2-7; D not resolved. The CDR3 runs to 15 residues. V was trimmed by 1 base and J by 4 bases, leaving 17 bases between them. CDR1 is DFQATT and CDR2 is SNEGSKA in the germline V gene (reference sequence). The CDR3 loop reads CSARGFGPDTYEQYF. The CDR3 DNA reads TGCAGTGCTAGAGGATTTGGGCCAGATACTTACGAGCAGTACTTC.

There are a few counts of this clonotype. The chain is built from TRBV7-6 and TRBJ1-6, with TRBD1 matching over 8 bases. Trimming took 5 bases from V and 10 from J; bases not matched to a gene: 10. Germline V gene sequence: CDR1 SGHVS, CDR2 FNYEAQ. This CDR3 spans 15 amino acids. CDR3 loop: CASSPTGGGRSPLHF. The CDR3 bases are TGTGCCAGCAGCCCCACAGGGGGGGGTAGGTCACCCCTCCACTTT. The full variable domain, completed using reference TRBV7-6 and TRBJ1-6, is GAGVSQSPRYKVTKRGQDVALRCDPISGHVSLYWYRQALGQGPEFLTYFNYEAQQDKSGLPNDRFSAERPEGSISTLTIQRTEQRDSAMYRCASSPTGGGRSPLHFGNGTRLTVT.

J is TRBJ2-5 and V is TRBV5-1, with D tentatively TRBD1 or TRBD2 (6 bases each). Germline assignment: CDR1 SGHRS and CDR2 YFSETQ. The CDR3 has 14 residues. V was pared by 3 bases and J by 2 bases, with 11 bases between. CDR3 bases: TGCGCCAGCAGCTGGCGGGGACAACAAGAGACCCAGTACTTC. Encoded protein: CASSWRGQQETQYF.

This clonotype has only a few counts. The chain links TRBV28 to TRBJ2-7, with D possibly being TRBD1 (6 bases). CDR3 length equals 16 residues. CDR1 MDHEN and CDR2 SYDVKM come from the germline V gene. V was pared by 3 bases and J by 3 bases, with 18 bases between. CDR3 protein: CASSFGSRAGVYEQYF. The CDR3 DNA reads TGTGCCAGCAGTTTTGGATCAAGGGCAGGGGTCTACGAGCAGTACTTC.

This sequence joins TRBV20-1 and TRBJ2-1; the match to TRBD1 covers 9 bases. From germline, CDR1 is DFQATT and CDR2 SNEGSKA (reference sequence). The CDR3 runs 16 residues. Germline trimming cut 3 bases from V and 3 bases from J; bases unmatched to any gene: 9. The CDR3 DNA is TGCAGTGCTAGTGTTTCGGGACAGGGAATCTACAATGAGCAGTTCTTC. Translating it yields CSASVSGQGIYNEQFF.

This clonotype appeared many times. The chain has TRBV30 and TRBJ2-5; D gene unclear. This CDR3 spans 13 amino acids. The germline gives CDR1 GTSNPN, CDR2 SVGIG (reference sequence). V was pared by 0 bases and J by 0 bases, with 5 bases between. This CDR3 reads CAWSVKDQETQYF. The DNA for the CDR3 is TGTGCCTGGAGTGTGAAGGACCAAGAGACCCAGTACTTC. The entire variable domain, with the rest obtained from reference TRBV30 and TRBJ2-5, is as follows: SQTIHQWPATLVQPVGSPLSLECTVEGTSNPNLYWYRQAAGRGLQLLFYSVGIGQISSEVPQNLSASRPQDRQFILSSKKLLLSDSGFYLCAWSVKDQETQYFGPGTRLLVL.

This sequence joins TRBV5-1 and TRBJ1-2; D call uncertain. This CDR3 is 15 amino acids long. Between the trimmed V and J ends, which lost 2 bases and 5 bases, there was a span of 16 bases. CDR1 and CDR2 (germline): SGHRS, YFSETQ. In nucleotides, the CDR3 is TGCGCCAGCAGCTTAGGAGAGAACCCCAGATATGGCTACACCTTC. Its translation: CASSLGENPRYGYTF.

The chain has TRBV29-1 and TRBJ1-5; 9 bases match TRBD1. CDR1 is SQVTM and CDR2 is ANQGSEA in the germline V gene. V trimming: 6 bases; J trimming: 1 base; junction bases outside the gene matches: 4. The CDR3 consists of 14 residues. For the CDR3, the DNA is TGCAGCGTGACAGGGGGTCCGAGCAATCAGCCCCAGCATTTT. As protein: CSVTGGPSNQPQHF.

This clonotype has a handful of counts. The J gene is TRBJ2-2, the V gene TRBV30; no firm D call. Trimming took 0 bases from V and 9 from J, leaving 11 bases between them. Germline V lookup: CDR1 GTSNPN, CDR2 SVGIG (reference sequence). There are 13 residues in the CDR3. The chain's CDR3 is CAWSVESNRELFF. The CDR3, as DNA: TGTGCCTGGAGTGTAGAGAGTAACCGGGAGCTGTTTTTT. Supplemented by reference TRBV30 and TRBJ2-2, the full variable domain reads SQTIHQWPATLVQPVGSPLSLECTVEGTSNPNLYWYRQAAGRGLQLLFYSVGIGQISSEVPQNLSASRPQDRQFILSSKKLLLSDSGFYLCAWSVESNRELFFGEGSRLTVL.

The gene calls are TRBV7-2 and TRBJ2-2, with D perhaps TRBD2 (6 bases). V dropped 5 bases and J dropped 3 bases, with 10 bases sitting between them. CDR1 is SGHTA and CDR2 is FQGNSA in the germline V gene. The CDR3 totals 14 residues. This CDR3 is CASSKRAHTGELFF. In DNA, the CDR3 is TGTGCCAGCAGCAAGCGGGCACACACCGGGGAGCTGTTTTTT.

The V call is TRBV7-7, the J call TRBJ2-1; 7 bases map to TRBD1. Germline V CDR1 and CDR2: SSHAT, FNYEAQ (reference sequence). This CDR3 has 14 amino acids. J gave up 5 bases and V 5 bases, and 6 bases lay outside the gene matches. The CDR3 loop is CASSVGTANNEQFF. CDR3 in DNA: TGTGCCAGCAGCGTCGGGACAGCTAACAATGAGCAGTTCTTC.

The chain carries TRBV20-1 and TRBJ2-5, with no clear D. V was cut by 5 bases and J by 2 bases, with 15 bases left in between. Per germline, CDR1 DFQATT and CDR2 SNEGSKA (reference sequence). This CDR3 comprises 14 residues. CDR3 nucleotide sequence: TGCAGTGCTCCATGGGGTGTGTATCAAGAGACCCAGTACTTC. This translates into CSAPWGVYQETQYF.

This CDR3 reads CASSSGTSGRPSYEQYF. CDR3 coding DNA: TGTGCCAGCAGCTCCGGGACTAGCGGGAGGCCCTCCTACGAGCAGTACTTC. V usage is TRBV11-2 and J usage is TRBJ2-7; TRBD2 aligns across 15 bases. With V trimmed by 4 bases and J by 0 bases, 4 bases remained unmatched. CDR1 and CDR2 from the germline V gene are SGHAT and FQNNGV. This CDR3 has 17 residues. The full variable domain, its missing parts supplied by reference TRBV11-2 and TRBJ2-7, is EAGVAQSPRYKIIEKRQSVAFWCNPISGHATLYWYQQILGQGPKLLIQFQNNGVVDDSQLPKDRFSAERLKGVDSTLKIQPAKLEDSAVYLCASSSGTSGRPSYEQYFGPGTRLTVT.

V gene TRBV5-1 combines with J gene TRBJ2-7, with TRBD1 matching over 8 bases. Germline CDR1 is SGHRS and CDR2 is YFSETQ. The CDR3 has 16 residues. V gave up 0 bases and J gave up 5 bases; unmatched junction bases: 10. The CDR3 nucleotides are TGCGCCAGCAGCTTGGGGTGGGGCAGGGGGCAGGACGAGCAGTACTTC. Translation: CASSLGWGRGQDEQYF.

This clonotype was observed a few times. The J gene is TRBJ2-3, the V gene TRBV20-1; TRBD2 matches 7 bases. J gave up 4 bases and V 3 bases, and 13 bases lay outside the gene matches. CDR1 is DFQATT, CDR2 SNEGSKA, per germline (reference sequence). This CDR3 is built from 16 residues. CDR3 region: CSARAQSGKAADTQYF. DNA for the CDR3: TGCAGTGCTAGGGCCCAAAGCGGGAAGGCTGCAGATACGCAGTATTTT.

In this sample, this clonotype turned up a few times. The chain carries TRBV9 and TRBJ1-2, with D tentatively TRBD1 (5 bases). This CDR3 is 15 amino acids long. V lost 4 bases and J lost 4, with 17 bases in between. The V gene's germline CDR1 is SGDLS and CDR2 YYNGEE. The CDR3 here is CASSLAAGPSYGYTF. The CDR3 bases are TGTGCCAGCAGCCTGGCGGCAGGGCCATCCTATGGCTACACCTTC.